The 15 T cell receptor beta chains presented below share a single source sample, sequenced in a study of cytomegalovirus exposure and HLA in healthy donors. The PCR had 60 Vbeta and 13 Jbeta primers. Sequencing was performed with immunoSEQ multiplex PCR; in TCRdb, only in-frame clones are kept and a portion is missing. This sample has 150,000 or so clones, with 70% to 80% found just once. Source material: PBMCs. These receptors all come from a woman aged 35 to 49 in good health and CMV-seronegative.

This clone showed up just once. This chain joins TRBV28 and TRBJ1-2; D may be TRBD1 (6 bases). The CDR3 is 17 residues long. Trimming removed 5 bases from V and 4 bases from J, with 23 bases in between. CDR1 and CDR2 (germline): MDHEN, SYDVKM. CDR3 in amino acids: CASSPPRGGDFSYGYTF. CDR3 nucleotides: TGTGCCAGCAGTCCACCCCGGGGGGGCGATTTCAGCTATGGCTACACCTTC.

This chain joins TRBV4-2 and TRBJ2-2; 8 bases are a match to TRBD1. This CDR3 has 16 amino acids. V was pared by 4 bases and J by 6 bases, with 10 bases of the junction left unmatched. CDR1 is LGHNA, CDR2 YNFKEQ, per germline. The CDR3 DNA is TGTGCCAGCAGCCTTCGGGCAGGGGGCATGGCCGGGGAGCTGTTTTTT. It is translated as CASSLRAGGMAGELFF.

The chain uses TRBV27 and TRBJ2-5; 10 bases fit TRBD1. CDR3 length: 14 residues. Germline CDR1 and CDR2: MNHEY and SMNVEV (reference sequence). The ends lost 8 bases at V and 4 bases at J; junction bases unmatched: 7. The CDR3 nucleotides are TGTGCCAGCCGTCGACAGGGGGCTTTAGAGACCCAGTACTTC. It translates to CASRRQGALETQYF.

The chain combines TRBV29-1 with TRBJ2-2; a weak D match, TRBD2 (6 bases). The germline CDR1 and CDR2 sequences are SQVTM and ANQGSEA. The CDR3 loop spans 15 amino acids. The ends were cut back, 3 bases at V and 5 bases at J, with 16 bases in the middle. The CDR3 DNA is TGCAGCGTTGAGCGCGGGGCCCCGGGGACCGGGGAGCTGTTTTTT. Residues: CSVERGAPGTGELFF.

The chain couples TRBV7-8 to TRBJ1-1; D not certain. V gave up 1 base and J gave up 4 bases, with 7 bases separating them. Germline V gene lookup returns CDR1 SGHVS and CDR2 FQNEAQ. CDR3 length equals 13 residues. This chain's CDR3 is CASSLVRSTEAFF. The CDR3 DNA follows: TGTGCCAGCAGCTTAGTTAGGAGCACTGAAGCTTTCTTT.

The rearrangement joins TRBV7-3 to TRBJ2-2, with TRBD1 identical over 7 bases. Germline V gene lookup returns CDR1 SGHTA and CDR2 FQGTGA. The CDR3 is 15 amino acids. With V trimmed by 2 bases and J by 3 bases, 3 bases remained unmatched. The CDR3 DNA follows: TGTGCCAGCAGCTTAGGGACAGTAGACACCGGGGAGCTGTTTTTT. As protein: CASSLGTVDTGELFF.

CDR3 protein: CASTEGASYNEQFF. Written as DNA, the CDR3 is TGTGCCAGCACCGAGGGGGCTTCGTACAATGAGCAGTTCTTC. The gene calls are TRBV2 and TRBJ2-1, with 7 nucleotides matching TRBD1. Looked up from germline, CDR1 is SNHLY and CDR2 is FYNNEI. V trimming: 7 bases; J trimming: 4 bases; junction bases outside the gene matches: 7. This CDR3 has 14 residues.

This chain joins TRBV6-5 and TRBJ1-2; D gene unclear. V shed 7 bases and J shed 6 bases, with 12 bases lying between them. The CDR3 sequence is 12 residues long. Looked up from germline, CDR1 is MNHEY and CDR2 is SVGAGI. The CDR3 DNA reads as TGTGCCAGCAACAACGGAGTGAATGGCTACACCTTC. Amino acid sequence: CASNNGVNGYTF.

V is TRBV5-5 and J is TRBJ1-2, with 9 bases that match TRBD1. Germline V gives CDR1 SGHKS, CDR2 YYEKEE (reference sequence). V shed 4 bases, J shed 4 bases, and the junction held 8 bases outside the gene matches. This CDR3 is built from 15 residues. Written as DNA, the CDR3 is TGTGCCAGCAGCCCCAACAGGGGGCGCAGCTATGGCTACACCTTC. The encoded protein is CASSPNRGRSYGYTF.

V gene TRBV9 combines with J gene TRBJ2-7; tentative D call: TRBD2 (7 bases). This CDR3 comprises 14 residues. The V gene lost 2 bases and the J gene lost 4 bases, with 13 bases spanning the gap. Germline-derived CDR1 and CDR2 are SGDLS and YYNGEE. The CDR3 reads CASSVWEGGYEQYF. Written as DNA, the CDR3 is TGTGCCAGCAGCGTCTGGGAGGGGGGTTACGAGCAGTACTTC.

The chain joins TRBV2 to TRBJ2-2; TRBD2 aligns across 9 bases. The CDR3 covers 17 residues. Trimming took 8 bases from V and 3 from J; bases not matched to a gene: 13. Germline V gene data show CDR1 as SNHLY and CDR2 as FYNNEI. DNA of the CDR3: TGTGCCAGCGGGGGTCGGCGGGGGGGCCGGGACACCGGGGAGCTGTTTTTT. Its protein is CASGGRRGGRDTGELFF. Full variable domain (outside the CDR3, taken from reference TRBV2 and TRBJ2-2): EPEVTQTPSHQVTQMGQEVILRCVPISNHLYFYWYRQILGQKVEFLVSFYNNEISEKSEIFDDQFSVERPDGSNFTLKIRSTKLEDSAMYFCASGGRRGGRDTGELFFGEGSRLTVL.

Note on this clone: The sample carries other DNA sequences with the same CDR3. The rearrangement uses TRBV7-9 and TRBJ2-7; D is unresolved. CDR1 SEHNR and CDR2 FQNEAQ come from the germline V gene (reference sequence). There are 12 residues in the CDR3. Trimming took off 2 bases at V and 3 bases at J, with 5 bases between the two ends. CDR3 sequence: CASSLSGYEQYF. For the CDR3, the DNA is TGTGCCAGCAGCTTATCGGGCTACGAGCAGTACTTC.

CDR3 bases: TGTGCCAGCAGCTTTCACAGCTACGAGCAGTACTTC. It codes for CASSFHSYEQYF. The chain employs TRBV7-9 and TRBJ2-7; no firm D call. Per the germline V gene, CDR1 is SEHNR and CDR2 is FQNEAQ (reference sequence). V lost 3 bases and J lost 3, with 6 bases in between. CDR3 length: 12 residues.

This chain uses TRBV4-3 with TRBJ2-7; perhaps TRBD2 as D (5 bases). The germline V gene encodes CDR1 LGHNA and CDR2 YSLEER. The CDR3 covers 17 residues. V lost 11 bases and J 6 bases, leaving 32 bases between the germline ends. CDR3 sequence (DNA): TGCGCCCCCACGACTAAGCAGCCGTGTGAGGACCGGCTCGAGCAGTACTTC. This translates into CAPTTKQPCEDRLEQYF.

The CDR3 here is CASSNTGTGKRTDTQYF. The CDR3 coding sequence is TGTGCCAGCAGTAACACCGGGACAGGGAAAAGGACAGATACGCAGTATTTT. The gene calls are TRBV27 and TRBJ2-3; 9 nucleotides match TRBD1. Germline V gene sequence: CDR1 MNHEY, CDR2 SMNVEV (reference sequence). V lost 5 bases and J lost 3; bases outside the gene matches: 12. The CDR3 runs 17 residues.